This T cell receptor beta chain was identified during a study of cytomegalovirus exposure and HLA in healthy donors. Study-wide context: Roughly 179 million T cells yielded more than 95 million unique TCR beta sequences, as an earlier analysis found.

Turning to this clone: No antigen is known for it. Mismatch with germline at one junction end may stem from a read error. Other DNA sequences within the sample encode an identical CDR3.

Researchers ran the PCR with 60 Vbeta and 13 Jbeta primers. Data came from immunoSEQ multiplex PCR; TCRdb stores just in-frame clones and leaves some out. The sample carries some 190,000 clones, less than 80% recorded once. General observations from the study: Earlier results showed most TCR beta V segments being productive about 87% or about 30% of the time. Most TCR sequences were rare, but some public TCRs occurred in many donors.

Donors counted as nominally healthy when sampled, yet unrecorded immune exposures were likely. CDR1 is MGHDK and CDR2 is SYGVNS in the germline V gene. The CDR3 is 12 residues long. V is TRBV25-1 and J is TRBJ1-5; D not resolved. Sequencing input: PBMCs. This TCR was recovered from a man aged 18 to 35 in good health and CMV-seronegative. The CDR3 DNA sequence: TGTGCCAGCAGCCTTAGCAATCAGCCCCAGCATTTC. The encoded protein is CASSLSNQPQHF.